The clone carrying this TCR beta chain was counted only a few times. The antigen remains unidentified. While unrecorded immune exposures were likely, the donors were nominally healthy when sampled. V shed 3 bases, J shed 8 bases, and the junction held 6 bases outside the gene matches. CDR3 length: 13 amino acids. Germline CDR1 MNHNS, CDR2 SASEGT. This record comes from a study of cytomegalovirus exposure and HLA in healthy donors. Study-level points and caveats: It was reported that TCR beta sequences correctly inferred the HLA-A and HLA-B alleles for most subjects.

The study ran its PCR with 60 Vbeta and 13 Jbeta primers. The protocol was immunoSEQ multiplex PCR, while the TCRdb copy is restricted to in-frame clones and leaves out a portion. This table has some 80,000 clones, around 85% appearing once. The chain is built from TRBV6-1 and TRBJ1-1, with 7 bases that match TRBD1. The source material was PBMCs. This TCR derives from a human donor in good health. Here the CDR3 DNA reads TGTGCCAGCAGTGAGGGGTGGACAGGAGAAGCTTTCTTT. This gives the protein CASSEGWTGEAFF.